These 12 T cell receptor beta chains came from one sample sequenced in a study of PD-1 blockade in classical Hodgkin lymphoma. The method was immunoSEQ multiplex PCR; TCRdb's version includes in-frame clones alone and lacks a portion of them. This table holds some 38,000 clones, 60% to 85% found once. Each patient relapsed following autologous stem cell transplantation, and prior brentuximab vedotin exposure differed. Sequenced material: peripheral blood mononuclear cells (PBMCs), taken at baseline. The receptors stem from a human donor with classical Hodgkin lymphoma.

This chain links TRBV9 with TRBJ2-3; D gene unclear. Looked up from germline, CDR1 is SGDLS and CDR2 is YYNGEE. CDR3 length: 15 amino acids. Trimming shortened V by 3 bases and J by 3 bases, and 14 bases separated the two germline ends. CDR3 amino acids: CASSALTAKTDTQYF. CDR3 nucleotide sequence: TGTGCCAGCAGCGCTTTAACCGCTAAAACAGATACGCAGTATTTT.

This clone was seen a few times. The chain couples TRBV6-1 to TRBJ2-1, with D possibly being TRBD2 (5 bases). In germline, CDR1 is MNHNS, CDR2 SASEGT. Trimming removed 2 bases from V and 3 bases from J, with 8 bases in between. The CDR3 contains 14 residues. The CDR3 protein is CASSEIGLYNEQFF. CDR3 DNA sequence: TGTGCCAGCAGTGAAATTGGACTCTACAATGAGCAGTTCTTC.

V and J are TRBV10-3 and TRBJ1-4; D ambiguous. This CDR3 is built from 14 residues. V was clipped by 6 bases and J by 4 bases, with 12 bases between them. Germline V gene data show CDR1 as ENHRY and CDR2 as SYGVKD. CDR3 amino acids: CAIRKDGGNEKLFF. The CDR3 DNA is TGTGCCATCAGGAAGGACGGAGGTAATGAAAAACTGTTTTTT.

V is TRBV5-1 and J is TRBJ2-3; D remains unclear. The V and J ends lost 0 bases and 2 bases respectively, with 7 bases between them. CDR1 and CDR2 from the germline V gene are SGHRS and YFSETQ. The length of the CDR3 is 14 residues. The CDR3 DNA is TGCGCCAGCAGCTTGGGACGGTTCACAGATACGCAGTATTTT. Its protein is CASSLGRFTDTQYF.

The chain has TRBV9 and TRBJ1-3, with a possible D match to TRBD1 (6 bases). The CDR3 loop spans 13 amino acids. V was shortened by 0 bases and J by 7 bases, with 8 bases between the two germline ends. Germline-derived CDR1 and CDR2 are SGDLS and YYNGEE. As DNA, the CDR3 is TGTGCCAGCAGCGTAGGGACAGACAACACCATATATTTT. Its protein is CASSVGTDNTIYF.

The chain carries TRBV28 and TRBJ2-3; no clear D. Germline V gives CDR1 MDHEN, CDR2 SYDVKM. Trimming took off 6 bases at V and 2 bases at J, with 12 bases between the two ends. This CDR3 has 14 residues. The CDR3 DNA reads TGTGCCAGCAGCGATAGCCGCCCCACAGATACGCAGTATTTT. The encoded protein is CASSDSRPTDTQYF.

The chain combines TRBV5-8 with TRBJ2-3; 7 nucleotides align to TRBD2. Unmatched junction bases numbered 8, after V lost 1 base and J lost 0 bases. The CDR3 is made up of 17 amino acids. Looked up from germline, CDR1 is SGHTS and CDR2 is YDEGEE. In nucleotides, the CDR3 is TGTGCCAGCAGCTTGTTGTGGGCTAGCGGTAGCACAGATACGCAGTATTTT. It translates to CASSLLWASGSTDTQYF.

This chain connects TRBV27 to TRBJ2-3, with TRBD2 identical over 8 bases. In germline, CDR1 is MNHEY, CDR2 SMNVEV (reference sequence). CDR3 size: 14 residues. With 6 bases clipped from V and 7 bases from J, the junction kept 9 bases outside the gene matches. CDR3 protein: CASRQAGVRYTQYF. CDR3 nucleotide sequence: TGTGCCAGCAGGCAAGCGGGAGTACGTTATACGCAGTATTTT.

This clone came up a few times. V usage is TRBV19 and J usage is TRBJ1-5, with TRBD1 as a possible D gene (5 bases). Germline V gene sequence: CDR1 LNHDA, CDR2 SQIVND (reference sequence). V was clipped by 7 bases and J by 4 bases, with 8 bases between them. The CDR3 loop spans 12 amino acids. The CDR3 is CASTSGNQPQHF. CDR3 DNA: TGTGCCAGTACCTCAGGGAATCAGCCCCAGCATTTT. Full variable domain (remainder filled in from reference TRBV19 and TRBJ1-5): DGGITQSPKYLFRKEGQNVTLSCEQNLNHDAMYWYRQDPGQGLRLIYYSQIVNDFQKGDIAEGYSVSREKKESFPLTVTSAQKNPTAFYLCASTSGNQPQHFGDGTRLSIL.

For the CDR3, the DNA is TGTGCCAGCAGTTACTCCAGGGTCTCGGATCAGCCCCAGCATTTT. It translates to CASSYSRVSDQPQHF. The chain links TRBV6-5 to TRBJ1-5, with a tentative D call TRBD1 (5 bases). The germline V gene encodes CDR1 MNHEY and CDR2 SVGAGI. This CDR3 contains 15 residues. V lost 0 bases, J lost 5 bases, and 11 bases lay in between.

V usage is TRBV4-1 and J usage is TRBJ1-1, with D maybe TRBD1 (6 bases). The germline V and J ends were trimmed by 2 bases and 1 base, with 17 bases remaining between them. This CDR3 comprises 17 residues. Germline values: CDR1 MGHRA, CDR2 YSYEKL. The CDR3 nucleotides are TGCGCCAGCAGCCAAACACCGGACAGCTCAAGGAACACTGAAGCTTTCTTT. Translated, it gives CASSQTPDSSRNTEAFF.

The chain recombines TRBV6-6 with TRBJ1-3; D may be TRBD1 (5 bases). In germline, CDR1 is MNHNY, CDR2 SVGAGI (reference sequence). Trimming cost V 6 bases and J 7 bases, with 13 bases left between them. The CDR3 runs to 13 residues. This chain's CDR3 is CASRRGESNTIYF. In DNA, the CDR3 is TGTGCCAGCAGACGGGGGGAGTCGAACACCATATATTTT.